The rows below give T cell receptor beta chains drawn from one sample of a study of T cell responses to AZD1222 COVID-19 vaccine. Profiled with immunoSEQ multiplex PCR; TCRdb holds only in-frame clones, not every one. The sample records around 160,000 clones, 75% to 90% being singletons. The source material was peripheral blood, sampled on day 0 of MenACWY control vaccination. The receptors derive from an adult in good health. Each CDR3 is given without its conserved first and last residue.

TRBV15,TRBJ1-1,ATSRGELEDTEAF
TRBV6-1,TRBJ1-2,ASSEVSYGYT
TRBV5-1,TRBJ2-5,ASSPDSQETQY
TRBV18,TRBJ1-1,ASSPAGVTEAF
TRBV11-2,TRBJ1-6,ASSLEAGGFNSPLH
TRBV9,TRBJ2-5,ASSAGYGGTQETQY
TRBV3-1/TRBV3-2,TRBJ2-3,ASSPNTDTQY
TRBV28,TRBJ1-2,ASSIGTGRSSNYGYT
TRBV2,TRBJ2-3,ASERGGDTQY
TRBV28,TRBJ1-5,ASSLAGQNSNQPQH
TRBV6-5,TRBJ2-7,ASKDGRGFYEQY
TRBV3-1/TRBV3-2,TRBJ1-5,ASSLGGAEQPQH
TRBV28,TRBJ1-5,ASSLSGRGTLSNQPQH
TRBV5-1,TRBJ1-4,ASSSRDGTNEKLF
TRBV6-5,TRBJ1-1,ASRTPGRATEAF
TRBV14,TRBJ2-3,ASSQGNTDTQY
TRBV5-5,TRBJ1-2,ASSLVTTGTGYGYT
TRBV11-2,TRBJ2-3,ASSLVGADTDTQY
TRBV18,TRBJ1-2,ASSPRDGRYGYT
TRBV3-1/TRBV3-2,TRBJ2-5,ASSHRLGSKTQY
TRBV7-2,TRBJ1-1,ASSGGGTEAF
TRBV19,TRBJ2-4,ASSTLGGIAKNIQY
TRBV4-2,TRBJ1-2,ASSHQDLGPGYT
TRBV7-2,TRBJ2-7,ASLVGVTEQY
TRBV5-1,TRBJ1-4,ASSLDMAGRVEKLF
TRBV29-1,TRBJ2-1,SAVGQFNEQF
TRBV25-1,TRBJ2-2,ASTLTRTGNTGELF
TRBV4-1,TRBJ1-1,ASSHRKNTEAF
TRBV3-1/TRBV3-2,TRBJ2-3,ASSQVDRTDTQY
TRBV19,TRBJ1-5,ASSIGYGDNQPQH
TRBV6-1,TRBJ2-2,ASIEHYLGGELF
TRBV15,TRBJ1-3,ATSIIQGSGNTIY
TRBV19,TRBJ2-6,ASSMGRVGTGSTQNVLT
TRBV6-5,TRBJ1-2,ASSLTGANYGYT
TRBV11-2,TRBJ1-1,ASSLDYGSPEAF
TRBV6-5,TRBJ1-5,ASSLGTGYQPQH
TRBV10-1,TRBJ2-3,ASSYTGLAGGTDTQY
TRBV12-3/TRBV12-4,TRBJ2-5,ASTITGRETQY
TRBV27,TRBJ2-3,ASSRDRQPAGTDTQY
TRBV13,TRBJ1-6,ASSSGAYAGAFH
TRBV7-9,TRBJ1-3,ASTGQGLSGNTIY
TRBV12-5,TRBJ1-1,ASGLVLTGNTEAF
TRBV7-2,TRBJ2-4,ASSLNRNIGDIQY
TRBV7-2,TRBJ2-1,ASSLALINEQF
TRBV28,TRBJ1-4,ASSGPGAGGFREKLF
TRBV7-9,TRBJ2-2,ASSFERDTGELF
TRBV4-1,TRBJ1-2,ASSQFGQNYGYT
TRBV2,TRBJ2-3,ASSGGGVLADTQY
TRBV5-1,TRBJ1-2,ASSSDRWSYGYT
TRBV12-3/TRBV12-4,TRBJ2-7,ASSFQGGLEQY
TRBV7-2,TRBJ2-2,ASSTGTGFRELF
TRBV4-2,TRBJ1-6,ASSQDLGSPLH
TRBV18,TRBJ1-5,ASSGQGLVNNQPQH
TRBV11-2,TRBJ2-5,ASSLEGGAANTQY
TRBV28,TRBJ1-1,ASSPPGADNTEAF
TRBV12-5,TRBJ2-7,ASGLAGSHEQY
TRBV5-1,TRBJ2-6,ASSLGGSGANVLT